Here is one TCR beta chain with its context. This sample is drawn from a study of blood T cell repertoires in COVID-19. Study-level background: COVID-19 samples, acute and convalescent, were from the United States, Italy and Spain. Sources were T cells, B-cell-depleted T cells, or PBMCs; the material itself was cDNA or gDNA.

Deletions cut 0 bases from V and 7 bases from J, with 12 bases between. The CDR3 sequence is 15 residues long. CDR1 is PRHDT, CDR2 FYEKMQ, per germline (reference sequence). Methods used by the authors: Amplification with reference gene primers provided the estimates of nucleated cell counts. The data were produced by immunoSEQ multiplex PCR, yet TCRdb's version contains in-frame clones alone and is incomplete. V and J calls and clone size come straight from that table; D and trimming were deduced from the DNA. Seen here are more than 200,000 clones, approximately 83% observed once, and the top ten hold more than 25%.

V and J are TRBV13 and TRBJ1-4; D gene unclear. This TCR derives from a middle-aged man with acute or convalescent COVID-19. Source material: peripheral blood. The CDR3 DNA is TGTGCCAGCAGCTTAGGCCGAGGGCTAGGTGAAAAACTGTTTTTT. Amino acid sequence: CASSLGRGLGEKLFF.